This T cell receptor beta chain was found in a study of OX40 agonist ivuxolimab in advanced cancers. On the study more broadly: People in dose escalation had one of these cancers: hepatocellular carcinoma, melanoma, renal cell or head and neck cancer. Study-wide findings and caveats: Expanded clones were, on average, more numerous among CD8+ T cells than CD4+. Among some nonresponders, normalized T-cell clonal expansion was also low.

Trimming shortened V by 0 bases and J by 2 bases, and 7 bases separated the two germline ends. There are 14 residues in the CDR3. Looked up from germline, CDR1 is MNHEY and CDR2 is SVGAGI. Worth noting for this clone: Its antigen is not known.

Generated by immunoSEQ multiplex PCR, the TCRdb table keeps only in-frame clones and is missing some. The table shows tens of thousands of clones, with 89% occurring only once. The input for sequencing was CD4+ or CD8+ T cells sorted from blood, taken in a trial of the OX40 agonist ivuxolimab. V and J are TRBV6-5 and TRBJ2-5; D ambiguous. The TCR sequence derives from an adult with an advanced solid tumor such as melanoma, head and neck, liver or kidney cancer. CDR3 bases: TGTGCCAGCAGTTACTCTTACAGACAAGAGACCCAGTACTTC. Translation gives CASSYSYRQETQYF.